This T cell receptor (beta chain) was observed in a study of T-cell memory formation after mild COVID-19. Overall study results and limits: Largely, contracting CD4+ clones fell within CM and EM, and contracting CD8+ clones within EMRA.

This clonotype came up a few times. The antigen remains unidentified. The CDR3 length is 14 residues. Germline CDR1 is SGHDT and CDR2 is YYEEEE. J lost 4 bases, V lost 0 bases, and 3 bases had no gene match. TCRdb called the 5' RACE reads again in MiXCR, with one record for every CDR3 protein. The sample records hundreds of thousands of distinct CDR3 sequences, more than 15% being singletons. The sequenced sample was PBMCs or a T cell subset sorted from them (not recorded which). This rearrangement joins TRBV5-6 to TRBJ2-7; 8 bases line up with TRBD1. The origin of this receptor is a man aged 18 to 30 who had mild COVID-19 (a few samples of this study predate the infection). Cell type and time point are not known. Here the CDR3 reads CASSLEGTGYEQYF. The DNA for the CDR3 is TGTGCCAGCAGCTTGGAAGGGACAGGATACGAGCAGTACTTC. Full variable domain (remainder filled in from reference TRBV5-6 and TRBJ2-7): DAGVTQSPTHLIKTRGQQVTLRCSPKSGHDTVSWYQQALGQGPQFIFQYYEEEERQRGNFPDRFSGHQFPNYSSELNVNALLLGDSALYLCASSLEGTGYEQYFGPGTRLTVT.